One and the same sample provided the 23 T cell receptor beta chains below, sequenced in a study of blood T cells in healthy people across ages. A second PCR, run for 7 to 11 cycles, used a sample-barcoded 5' primer plus a J-beta primer mix. Each CDR3 protein is one row after TCRdb ran MiXCR on the 5' RACE reads. The table has about 1,400,000 distinct CDR3 sequences, around 39% seen once. Specimen: blood. The source is a young woman in good health.

The gene calls are TRBV7-9 and TRBJ2-7; a possible D gene is TRBD1 (5 bases). The CDR3 extends over 14 amino acids. V dropped 5 bases and J dropped 1 base, with 12 bases sitting between them. Germline-derived CDR1 and CDR2 are SEHNR and FQNEAQ (reference sequence). The CDR3 spells CASSADGASYEQYF. In DNA form, the CDR3 reads TGTGCCAGCAGCGCAGATGGGGCTTCCTACGAGCAGTACTTC. Full variable domain (rest looked up from reference TRBV7-9 and TRBJ2-7): DTGVSQNPRHKITKRGQNVTFRCDPISEHNRLYWYRQTLGQGPEFLTYFQNEAQLEKSRLLSDRFSAERPKGSFSTLEIQRTEQGDSAMYLCASSADGASYEQYFGPGTRLTVT.

Note on this clonotype: A junction end diverges from the germline sequence, so it may reflect a read error. The J gene is TRBJ1-5, the V gene TRBV27; the D is unclear. In germline, CDR1 is MNHEY, CDR2 SMNVEV (reference sequence). The CDR3 runs to 13 residues. This CDR3 reads CASSGVSKQPQHF. The CDR3 DNA reads as TGTGCCAGCAGCGGGGTTAGCAAGCAGCCCCAGCATTTT.

The V call is TRBV7-9, the J call TRBJ2-5; the D gene could be TRBD1 or TRBD2 (5 bases each). The CDR3 has 14 amino acids. Germline CDR1 reads SEHNR; CDR2 reads FQNEAQ (reference sequence). V was shortened by 2 bases and J by 4 bases, with 11 bases between the two germline ends. The CDR3: CASSLPGTSETQYF. CDR3 coding DNA: TGTGCCAGCAGCTTACCTGGGACCTCAGAGACCCAGTACTTC.

This chain uses TRBV3-1 with TRBJ1-2; possible D gene TRBD1, 5 bases. V dropped 1 base and J dropped 8 bases, with 14 bases sitting between them. Germline V CDR1 and CDR2: LGHDT, YNNKEL (reference sequence). The CDR3 contains 14 residues. CDR3 in DNA: TGTGCCAGCAGCCAAGTTCAGGGTAAAGGAGGCTACACCTTC. This encodes CASSQVQGKGGYTF. The full variable domain, with the rest looked up from reference TRBV3-1 and TRBJ1-2, is DTAVSQTPKYLVTQMGNDKSIKCEQNLGHDTMYWYKQDSKKFLKIMFSYNNKELIINETVPNRFSPKSPDKAHLNLHINSLELGDSAVYFCASSQVQGKGGYTFGSGTRLTVV.

With respect to this clonotype: Possible read error: a much larger clone is one base away. The V and J genes are TRBV7-7 and TRBJ2-5, with a weak D call TRBD1 (5 bases). This CDR3 spans 16 amino acids. Germline CDR1 reads SSHAT; CDR2 reads FNYEAQ (reference sequence). The CDR3 is CASSLAGSSVGETQYF. CDR3 bases: TGTGCTAGCAGCTTAGCAGGGTCAAGTGTGGGTGAGACCCAGTACTTC.

This clonotype was picked up a small number of times. This chain joins TRBV5-1 and TRBJ2-7; D tentatively fits TRBD1 or TRBD2 (5 bases each). There are 15 residues in the CDR3. CDR1 and CDR2 (germline): SGHRS, YFSETQ. V gave up 4 bases and J gave up 2 bases, with 16 bases separating them. The CDR3 reads CASSPSSGTTYEQYF. CDR3 sequence (DNA): TGCGCCAGCAGCCCCTCATCCGGGACCACCTACGAGCAGTACTTC. Full variable domain (outside the CDR3, taken from reference TRBV5-1 and TRBJ2-7): KAGVTQTPRYLIKTRGQQVTLSCSPISGHRSVSWYQQTPGQGLQFLFEYFSETQRNKGNFPGRFSGRQFSNSRSEMNVSTLELGDSALYLCASSPSSGTTYEQYFGPGTRLTVT.

The chain employs TRBV6-2 or TRBV6-3 and TRBJ2-7; weak D call: TRBD2 (7 bases). Trimming removed 2 bases from V and 2 bases from J, with 19 bases in between. Germline V gives CDR1 MNHEY, CDR2 SVGEGT. The length of the CDR3 is 17 residues. CDR3 sequence reads: CASSYPGQPGGPYEQYF. Here the CDR3 DNA reads TGTGCCAGCAGTTACCCCGGACAGCCGGGAGGACCCTACGAGCAGTACTTC.

This clonotype was detected only a few times. This rearrangement joins TRBV20-1 to TRBJ2-5; TRBD1 or TRBD2 may be the D gene (7 bases each). CDR3 size: 14 residues. Trimming stripped 5 bases from V and 2 bases from J, with 15 bases between. The germline V gene encodes CDR1 DFQATT and CDR2 SNEGSKA (reference sequence). The CDR3 region is CSAPGGEKQETQYF. In DNA, the CDR3 is TGCAGTGCTCCAGGGGGGGAAAAACAAGAGACCCAGTACTTC.

The V and J genes are TRBV6-2 or TRBV6-3 and TRBJ2-1; D may be TRBD2 (6 bases). V dropped 8 bases and J dropped 1 base, with 9 bases sitting between them. The CDR3 covers 13 residues. From germline, CDR1 is MNHEY and CDR2 SVGEGT. CDR3 region: CASPRESYNEQFF. CDR3 bases: TGTGCCAGCCCACGGGAGTCCTACAATGAGCAGTTCTTC.

This chain connects TRBV4-1 to TRBJ1-2; no firm D call. CDR1 and CDR2 (germline): MGHRA, YSYEKL. V was shortened by 1 base and J by 3 bases, with 15 bases between the two germline ends. The CDR3 runs to 16 residues. The CDR3 coding sequence is TGCGCCAGCAGCCAAGTGGGCTCTAACCCGGACTATGGCTACACCTTC. Residues: CASSQVGSNPDYGYTF.

This rearrangement joins TRBV2 to TRBJ1-5; weak D call: TRBD1 (5 bases). V shed 3 bases and J shed 2 bases, with 17 bases lying between them. This CDR3 contains 17 residues. The V gene's germline CDR1 is SNHLY and CDR2 FYNNEI. The CDR3 DNA sequence: TGTGCCAGCAGTGAGGGCAGAGGGGAAGAAGGCAATCAGCCCCAGCATTTT. Translation gives CASSEGRGEEGNQPQHF. The full variable domain, completed using reference TRBV2 and TRBJ1-5, is EPEVTQTPSHQVTQMGQEVILRCVPISNHLYFYWYRQILGQKVEFLVSFYNNEISEKSEIFDDQFSVERPDGSNFTLKIRSTKLEDSAMYFCASSEGRGEEGNQPQHFGDGTRLSIL.

The chain joins TRBV4-1 to TRBJ2-1; TRBD1 matches at 8 bases. CDR1 is MGHRA, CDR2 YSYEKL, per germline. V was clipped by 4 bases and J by 6 bases; unmatched bases: 11. The CDR3 length is 16 residues. In DNA, the CDR3 is TGCGCCAGCAGCCGGGGTCCCGGGACAGGCACCAATGAGCAGTTCTTC. Translation gives CASSRGPGTGTNEQFF.

The V and J genes are TRBV5-1 and TRBJ2-7; 8 nucleotides line up with TRBD2. CDR3 size: 17 residues. From germline, CDR1 is SGHRS and CDR2 YFSETQ. With 0 bases clipped from V and 3 bases from J, the junction kept 11 bases outside the gene matches. The CDR3 sequence is CASSLAVASGPGYEQYF. The CDR3 bases are TGCGCCAGCAGCTTGGCGGTGGCTAGCGGGCCTGGCTACGAGCAGTACTTC.

The gene calls are TRBV3-1 and TRBJ2-1; 15 bases are shared with TRBD2. Unmatched junction bases numbered 7, after V lost 1 base and J lost 3 bases. This CDR3 comprises 19 residues. Germline V CDR1 and CDR2: LGHDT, YNNKEL (reference sequence). The CDR3 protein is CASSQASGTSGRFYNEQFF. The CDR3 DNA reads as TGTGCCAGCAGCCAAGCTTCCGGGACTAGCGGGAGGTTCTACAATGAGCAGTTCTTC.

The chain links TRBV4-1 to TRBJ2-7, with D perhaps TRBD1 (5 bases). The germline V and J ends were trimmed by 6 bases and 7 bases, with 22 bases remaining between them. The CDR3 runs to 15 residues. CDR1 MGHRA and CDR2 YSYEKL come from the germline V gene. The CDR3 here is CASSSLAGYFNEQYF. CDR3 DNA: TGCGCCAGCAGTTCCTTGGCAGGGTACTTCAATGAGCAGTACTTC.

The J gene is TRBJ2-1, the V gene TRBV3-1; 9 bases are a match to TRBD1. Trimming removed 1 base from V and 9 bases from J; junction bases left unmatched: 7. The CDR3 contains 15 residues. The germline gives CDR1 LGHDT, CDR2 YNNKEL (reference sequence). This chain's CDR3 is CASSQGGTGMGEQFF. The CDR3 nucleotides are TGTGCCAGCAGCCAAGGGGGGACAGGGATGGGTGAGCAGTTCTTC.

This clonotype turned up a few times. The genes are TRBV21-1 and TRBJ2-7; the table's TRBD1 call for D was not verified on the DNA. TRBV21-1 is deemed a pseudogene. CDR3 length: 14 residues. The CDR3: CASSNRDTSYEQYF. The CDR3 DNA is TGTGCCAGCAGCAACCGGGACACCTCCTACGAGCAGTACTTC.

The chain couples TRBV25-1 to TRBJ1-5; D is unresolved. Between the trimmed V and J ends, which lost 4 bases and 5 bases, there was a span of 15 bases. This CDR3 spans 15 amino acids. From germline, CDR1 is MGHDK and CDR2 SYGVNS. CDR3 region: CASSVTELSDQPQHF. The CDR3, as DNA: TGTGCCAGCAGTGTAACCGAGTTAAGTGATCAGCCCCAGCATTTT.

V gene TRBV6-6 combines with J gene TRBJ2-7, with 7 nucleotides matching TRBD2. In germline, CDR1 is MNHNY, CDR2 SVGAGI (reference sequence). The length of the CDR3 is 15 residues. The J segment lost 4 bases and the V segment lost 2 bases, leaving 8 bases of the junction unmatched. The CDR3 DNA sequence: TGTGCCAGCAGTTACGCGGGGGTGGGACCGTACGAGCAGTACTTC. Protein sequence: CASSYAGVGPYEQYF.

This clonotype was recorded a few times. The V and J genes are TRBV20-1 and TRBJ2-7, with D unresolved. V was clipped by 5 bases and J by 3 bases, with 11 bases between them. The CDR3 covers 12 residues. Germline-derived CDR1 and CDR2 are DFQATT and SNEGSKA (reference sequence). CDR3 nucleotides: TGCAGTGCTTCTATTCAAGGCTACGAGCAGTACTTC. Translated: CSASIQGYEQYF.

This clonotype was recorded a few times. The chain combines TRBV27 with TRBJ2-5; TRBD2 is a possible D gene (6 bases). The CDR3 is made up of 16 amino acids. CDR1 and CDR2 (germline): MNHEY, SMNVEV (reference sequence). The V gene lost 6 bases and the J gene lost 8 bases, with 25 bases spanning the gap. CDR3 sequence: CASSPTWVAEKRTQYF. The DNA for the CDR3 is TGTGCCAGCAGCCCGACCTGGGTAGCGGAAAAGAGAACCCAGTACTTC.

This rearrangement joins TRBV7-3 to TRBJ1-1; tentative D call: TRBD1 (5 bases). Trimming took off 0 bases at V and 4 bases at J, with 12 bases between the two ends. CDR3 size: 15 residues. Per germline, CDR1 SGHTA and CDR2 FQGTGA. The CDR3 is CASSLTGGGTTEAFF. The DNA for the CDR3 is TGTGCCAGCAGCTTAACCGGGGGGGGGACCACTGAAGCTTTCTTT.

The chain carries TRBV5-1 and TRBJ2-1; 7 bases are shared with TRBD2. This CDR3 contains 15 residues. The germline V gene encodes CDR1 SGHRS and CDR2 YFSETQ. The V and J ends lost 1 base and 4 bases, in that order; junction bases with no gene match: 5. The CDR3 DNA reads TGCGCCAGCAGCTTGTTGGCTAGCGGTTACAATGAGCAGTTCTTC. It is translated as CASSLLASGYNEQFF.